These T cell receptor beta chains were read from a single sample in a study of vaccination effects on CD4 cells after COVID-19. The repertoire was sequenced with immunoSEQ multiplex PCR; TCRdb's copy has only in-frame clones and lacks some. The table records tens of thousands of clones, about four fifths of them present only once. Their antigens remain unidentified. Sequencing used CD4+ T cells from PBMCs cultured without peptide, obtained before COVID-19 vaccination. These TCRs come from a human donor who received a COVID-19 vaccine. Each CDR3 is given with its conserved first and last residue. D genes are given only for firm matches. Clone size is stated in some rows and not others, as once, few, many or a class when expanded.

V gene,clone size,D gene,J gene,CDR3 protein,CDR3 DNA
TRBV4-3,.,TRBD2,TRBJ2-3,CASSQGLAGTQYF,TGCGCCAGCAGCCAAGGGCTAGCGGGGACGCAGTATTTT
TRBV5-4,.,.,TRBJ2-7,CASSLGAVSYEQYF,TGTGCCAGCAGCTTGGGAGCAGTCTCCTACGAGCAGTACTTC
TRBV6-6,.,.,TRBJ2-5,CASTALGETQYF,TGTGCCAGCACGGCTCTGGGAGAGACCCAGTACTTC
TRBV15,.,TRBD1,TRBJ2-3,CATSRALGTGSSTDTQYF,TGTGCCACCAGCAGAGCGCTCGGGACAGGCTCTAGCACAGATACGCAGTATTTT
TRBV19,.,.,TRBJ1-1,CASSRGAHLMNTEAFF,TGTGCCAGTAGTCGCGGGGCTCACCTAATGAACACTGAAGCTTTCTTT
TRBV27,.,.,TRBJ2-7,CASSPSGVPYEQYF,TGTGCCAGTTCCCCGTCGGGGGTTCCCTACGAGCAGTACTTC
TRBV19,few,TRBD1,TRBJ1-2,CASSTTGGGYGYTF,TGTGCCAGTAGTACGACAGGGGGCGGCTATGGCTACACCTTC
TRBV7-2,few,TRBD2,TRBJ2-2,CASSGLAGNTGELFF,TGTGCCAGCAGCGGACTAGCGGGGAACACCGGGGAGCTGTTTTTT
TRBV6-5,.,.,TRBJ2-3,CASSYSSWGTDTQYF,TGTGCCAGCAGTTACTCGTCGTGGGGGACAGATACGCAGTATTTT
TRBV5-4,.,TRBD2,TRBJ2-1,CASSLGTSGYYNEQFF,TGTGCCAGCAGCTTGGGGACTAGCGGCTACTACAATGAGCAGTTCTTC
TRBV6-2/TRBV6-3,.,.,TRBJ1-1,CASSYKGAEAFF,TGTGCCAGCAGTTATAAGGGCGCTGAAGCTTTCTTT
TRBV3-1/TRBV3-2,.,TRBD2,TRBJ2-1,CASSQTSGRDEQFF,TGTGCCAGCAGCCAGACTAGCGGGAGGGATGAGCAGTTCTTC
TRBV6-5,.,.,TRBJ1-3,CASRREGVSGNTIYF,TGTGCCAGCAGACGAGAAGGAGTCTCTGGAAACACCATATATTTT
TRBV4-1,once,TRBD1,TRBJ1-2,CASSQDQGGNYGYTF,TGCGCCAGCAGCCAAGATCAGGGGGGGAACTATGGCTACACCTTC
TRBV6-5,.,.,TRBJ2-5,CASSYSNSLQETQYF,TGTGCCAGCAGTTACTCGAATAGCCTACAAGAGACCCAGTACTTC
TRBV28,.,.,TRBJ2-7,CASSFDGRPSYEQYF,TGTGCCAGCAGTTTCGACGGCCGCCCATCCTACGAGCAGTACTTC
TRBV19,.,TRBD2,TRBJ2-3,CATRTSGTTDTQYF,TGTGCCACCAGGACTAGCGGGACGACAGATACGCAGTATTTT
TRBV15,few,.,TRBJ1-1,CAGLAVSDTEAFF,TGTGCGGGGCTCGCTGTCTCGGACACTGAAGCTTTCTTT
TRBV18,.,TRBD2,TRBJ2-5,CASSRGGAQETQYF,TGTGCCAGCTCACGCGGGGGGGCCCAAGAGACCCAGTACTTC
TRBV6-1,once,.,TRBJ2-1,CASSGPSFVGYNEQFF,TGTGCCAGCAGTGGGCCTAGTTTTGTAGGCTACAATGAGCAGTTCTTC
TRBV19,.,.,TRBJ2-1,CASSISGLLPYNEQFF,TGTGCCAGTAGTATCTCCGGGCTCCTCCCTTACAATGAGCAGTTCTTC
TRBV7-2,.,TRBD1,TRBJ2-7,CASSAPGQGISYEQYF,TGTGCCAGCAGCGCACCGGGACAGGGTATTTCCTACGAGCAGTACTTC
TRBV5-6,.,.,TRBJ1-2,CASSPGGNYGYTF,TGTGCCAGCAGCCCCGGGGGGAACTATGGCTACACCTTC
TRBV12-3/TRBV12-4,few,.,TRBJ2-1,CASTPLEGEQFF,TGTGCCAGCACCCCACTAGAGGGGGAGCAGTTCTTC
TRBV7-3,.,.,TRBJ1-1,CASSRSRGVVRGTEAFF,TGTGCCAGCAGCCGCTCTAGGGGTGTCGTTCGGGGCACTGAAGCTTTCTTT
TRBV28,.,TRBD2,TRBJ2-3,CASSLYAGAGDTQYF,TGTGCCAGCAGTTTATATGCGGGAGCAGGCGATACGCAGTATTTT
TRBV12-3/TRBV12-4,.,.,TRBJ2-7,CASTRTTSYEQYF,TGTGCCAGCACCAGGACCACCTCCTACGAGCAGTACTTC
TRBV2,.,TRBD2,TRBJ2-2,CASSPRTSGGLWMFF,TGTGCCAGCAGTCCGCGGACTAGCGGGGGCCTCTGGATGTTTTTT
TRBV19,.,.,TRBJ2-7,CASSNPPGTKMGEQYF,TGTGCCAGTAGTAACCCCCCCGGGACAAAAATGGGGGAGCAGTACTTC
TRBV7-2,.,.,TRBJ1-1,CASSPGLRTEAFF,TGTGCCAGCAGCCCAGGTTTAAGAACTGAAGCTTTCTTT
TRBV7-2,.,.,TRBJ1-1,CASSFSGDTEAFF,TGTGCCAGCAGCTTTTCAGGGGACACTGAAGCTTTCTTT
TRBV28,few,.,TRBJ1-5,CASSLGGSNQPQHF,TGTGCCAGCAGTTTAGGTGGGAGCAATCAGCCCCAGCATTTT
TRBV13,few,.,TRBJ2-2,CASSTFRGGNTGELFF,TGTGCCAGCAGCACCTTTAGGGGGGGGAACACCGGGGAGCTGTTTTTT
TRBV5-4,.,.,TRBJ2-1,CASSLRGTVNEQFF,TGTGCCAGCAGCTTGAGGGGGACGGTCAATGAGCAGTTCTTC
TRBV18,.,.,TRBJ1-1,CASSSAMWGTEAFF,TGTGCCAGCTCATCGGCCATGTGGGGCACTGAAGCTTTCTTT
TRBV5-1,.,.,TRBJ1-1,CASSYRENTEAFF,TGCGCCAGCAGCTATAGGGAGAACACTGAAGCTTTCTTT
TRBV6-5,.,TRBD1,TRBJ2-1,CASRLTGSSYNEQFF,TGTGCCAGCAGGTTGACAGGGAGCTCCTACAATGAGCAGTTCTTC
TRBV9,.,.,TRBJ2-5,CASSVPGRETQYF,TGTGCCAGCAGCGTCCCCGGACGGGAGACCCAGTACTTC
TRBV6-5,.,.,TRBJ1-2,CASSSGTPGPSYGYTF,TGTGCCAGCAGTTCCGGGACTCCCGGACCGAGCTATGGCTACACCTTC
TRBV6-2/TRBV6-3,.,.,TRBJ2-7,CASSYSSRARDEQYF,TGTGCCAGCAGTTACTCGAGTAGGGCTCGGGACGAGCAGTACTTC
TRBV27,.,TRBD1,TRBJ1-5,CASGGQGGNQPQHF,TGTGCCAGTGGGGGACAGGGGGGCAATCAGCCCCAGCATTTT
TRBV14,few,.,TRBJ1-1,CASSHLPGGNTEAFF,TGTGCCAGCAGCCATCTTCCTGGGGGGAACACTGAAGCTTTCTTT
TRBV28,.,.,TRBJ1-4,CASSTSSGANEKLFF,TGTGCCAGCAGTACATCGTCAGGGGCTAATGAAAAACTGTTTTTT
TRBV18,.,TRBD1,TRBJ1-2,CASSPGTGGGRYTF,TGTGCCAGCTCACCAGGGACAGGGGGCGGCCGCTACACCTTC
TRBV19,.,.,TRBJ2-7,CASSIGRAYEQYF,TGTGCCAGTAGTATAGGACGGGCCTACGAGCAGTACTTC
TRBV28,few,TRBD2,TRBJ2-7,CASSYELAGQRQYF,TGTGCCAGCAGCTACGAACTAGCGGGCCAGAGGCAGTACTTC
TRBV6-5,.,.,TRBJ1-1,CASGQGLNTEAFF,TGTGCCAGCGGCCAGGGGTTGAACACTGAAGCTTTCTTT
TRBV30,.,TRBD1,TRBJ1-1,CAWSWHVGGGEAFF,TGTGCCTGGAGCTGGCACGTAGGGGGCGGAGAAGCTTTCTTT
TRBV20-1,.,.,TRBJ1-5,CSASPPGRSQHF,TGCAGTGCTAGTCCCCCGGGAAGGTCCCAGCATTTT
TRBV4-2,few,TRBD1,TRBJ2-7,CASSRDRGNYEQYF,TGTGCCAGCAGCCGGGACAGGGGAAACTACGAGCAGTACTTC
TRBV29-1,.,TRBD2,TRBJ2-7,CSVAWTSGGLSYEQYF,TGCAGCGTAGCATGGACTAGCGGGGGCCTCTCCTACGAGCAGTACTTC